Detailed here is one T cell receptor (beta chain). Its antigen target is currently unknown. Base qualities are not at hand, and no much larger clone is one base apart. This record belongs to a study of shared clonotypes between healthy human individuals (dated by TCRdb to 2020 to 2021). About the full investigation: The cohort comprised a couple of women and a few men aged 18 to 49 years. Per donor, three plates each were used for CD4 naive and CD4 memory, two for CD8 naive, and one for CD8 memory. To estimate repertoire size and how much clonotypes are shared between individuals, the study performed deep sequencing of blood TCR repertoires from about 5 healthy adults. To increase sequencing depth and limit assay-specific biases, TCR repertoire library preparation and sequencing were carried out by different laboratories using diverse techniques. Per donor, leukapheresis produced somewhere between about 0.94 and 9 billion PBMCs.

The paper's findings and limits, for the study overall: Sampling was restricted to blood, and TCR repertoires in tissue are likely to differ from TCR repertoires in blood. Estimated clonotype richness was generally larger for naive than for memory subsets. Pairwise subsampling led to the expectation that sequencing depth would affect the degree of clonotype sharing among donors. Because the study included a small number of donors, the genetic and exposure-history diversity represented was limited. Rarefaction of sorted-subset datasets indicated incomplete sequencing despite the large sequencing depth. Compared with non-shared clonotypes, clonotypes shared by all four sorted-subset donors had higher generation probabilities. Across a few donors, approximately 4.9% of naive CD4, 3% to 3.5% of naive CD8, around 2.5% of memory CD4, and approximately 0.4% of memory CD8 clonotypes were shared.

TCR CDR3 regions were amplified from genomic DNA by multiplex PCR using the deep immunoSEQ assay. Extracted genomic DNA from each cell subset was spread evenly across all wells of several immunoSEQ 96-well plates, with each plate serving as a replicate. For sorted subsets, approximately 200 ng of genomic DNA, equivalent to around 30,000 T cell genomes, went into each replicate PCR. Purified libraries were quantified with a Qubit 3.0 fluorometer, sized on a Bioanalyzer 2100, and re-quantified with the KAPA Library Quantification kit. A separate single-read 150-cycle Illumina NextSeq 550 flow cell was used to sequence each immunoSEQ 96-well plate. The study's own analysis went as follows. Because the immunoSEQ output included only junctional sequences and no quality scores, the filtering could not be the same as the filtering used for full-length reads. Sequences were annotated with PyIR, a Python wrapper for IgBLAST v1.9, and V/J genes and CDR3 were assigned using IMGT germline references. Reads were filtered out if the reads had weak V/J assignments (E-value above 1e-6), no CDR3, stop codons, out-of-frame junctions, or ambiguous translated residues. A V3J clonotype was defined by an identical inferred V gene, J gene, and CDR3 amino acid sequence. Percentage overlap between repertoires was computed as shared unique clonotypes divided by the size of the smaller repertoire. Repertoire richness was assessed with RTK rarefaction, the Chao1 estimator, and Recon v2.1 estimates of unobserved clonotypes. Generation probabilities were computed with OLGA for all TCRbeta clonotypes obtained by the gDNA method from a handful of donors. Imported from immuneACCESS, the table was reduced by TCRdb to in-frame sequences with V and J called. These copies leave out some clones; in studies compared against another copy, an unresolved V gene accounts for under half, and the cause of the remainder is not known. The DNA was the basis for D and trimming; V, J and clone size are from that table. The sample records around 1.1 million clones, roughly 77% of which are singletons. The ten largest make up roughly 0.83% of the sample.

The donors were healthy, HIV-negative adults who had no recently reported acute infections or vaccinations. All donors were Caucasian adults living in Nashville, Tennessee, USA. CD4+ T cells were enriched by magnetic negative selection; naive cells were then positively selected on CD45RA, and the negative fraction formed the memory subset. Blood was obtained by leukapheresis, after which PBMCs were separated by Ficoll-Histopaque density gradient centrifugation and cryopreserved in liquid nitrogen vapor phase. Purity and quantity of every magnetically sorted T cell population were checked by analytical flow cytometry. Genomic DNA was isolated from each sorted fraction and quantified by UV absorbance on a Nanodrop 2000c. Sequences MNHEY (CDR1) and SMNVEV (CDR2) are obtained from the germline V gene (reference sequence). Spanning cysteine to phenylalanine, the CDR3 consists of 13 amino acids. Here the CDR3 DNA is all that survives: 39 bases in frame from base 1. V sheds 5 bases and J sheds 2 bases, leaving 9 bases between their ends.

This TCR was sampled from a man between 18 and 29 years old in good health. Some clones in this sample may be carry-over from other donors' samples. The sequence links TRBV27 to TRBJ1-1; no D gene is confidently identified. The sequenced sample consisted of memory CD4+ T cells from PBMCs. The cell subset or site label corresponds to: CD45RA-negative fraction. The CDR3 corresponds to CASSPWTNTEAFF. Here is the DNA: TGTGCCAGCAGTCCTTGGACCAACACTGAAGCTTTCTTT.